Listed here are 25 T cell receptor beta chains from one sample, sequenced in a study of chemoradiotherapy in HPV16-positive cancers. The data were produced by immunoSEQ multiplex PCR, yet TCRdb's version contains in-frame clones alone and is incomplete. The table has approximately 28,000 clones, about nine tenths seen once. The material was blood, obtained from a patient who underwent chemoradiotherapy. The receptors come from a human donor with HPV-associated anogenital cancer.

This clone was found a few times. The chain joins TRBV5-4 to TRBJ2-1; TRBD2 aligns across 11 bases. The length of the CDR3 is 15 residues. V gave up 3 bases and J gave up 9 bases; unmatched junction bases: 8. The germline V gene encodes CDR1 SGHNT and CDR2 YYREEE (reference sequence). In DNA, the CDR3 is TGTGCCAGCAGCTATGATAGCGGGGGGGCCGCTGAGCAGTTCTTC. Amino acid sequence: CASSYDSGGAAEQFF. Full variable domain (rest looked up from reference TRBV5-4 and TRBJ2-1): ETGVTQSPTHLIKTRGQQVTLRCSSQSGHNTVSWYQQALGQGPQFIFQYYREEENGRGNFPPRFSGLQFPNYSSELNVNALELDDSALYLCASSYDSGGAAEQFFGPGTRLTVL.

The chain is built from TRBV5-4 and TRBJ1-2; D perhaps matches TRBD1 (6 bases). The CDR3 extends over 13 amino acids. The V gene's germline CDR1 is SGHNT and CDR2 YYREEE (reference sequence). Trimming removed 4 bases from V and 2 bases from J, with 9 bases in between. This chain's CDR3 is CASSPDRNYGYTF. The CDR3 region has the DNA TGTGCCAGCAGCCCGGACAGAAACTATGGCTACACCTTC.

The sample holds a few counts of this clone. This chain uses TRBV5-1 with TRBJ2-5; 7 positions match TRBD2. CDR1 SGHRS and CDR2 YFSETQ come from the germline V gene. Trimming cost V 0 bases and J 2 bases; bases outside gene matches: 4. This CDR3 has 15 amino acids. CDR3 DNA sequence: TGCGCCAGCAGCTTGGAGACTAGCCGACAAGAGACCCAGTACTTC. Amino acid sequence: CASSLETSRQETQYF. The full variable domain, its missing parts supplied by reference TRBV5-1 and TRBJ2-5, is KAGVTQTPRYLIKTRGQQVTLSCSPISGHRSVSWYQQTPGQGLQFLFEYFSETQRNKGNFPGRFSGRQFSNSRSEMNVSTLELGDSALYLCASSLETSRQETQYFGPGTRLLVL.

The V gene is TRBV4-1, the J gene TRBJ1-2; 7 nucleotides agree with TRBD1. Trimming at V came to 6 bases and at J to 2 bases, leaving 9 bases not matched to a gene. The CDR3 totals 15 residues. Germline lookup yields CDR1 MGHRA and CDR2 YSYEKL. The DNA of the CDR3 is TGCGCCAGCAGTCTAAACCCGGGACAGAACTATGGCTACACCTTC. Amino acids: CASSLNPGQNYGYTF.

This chain connects TRBV14 to TRBJ2-7; D perhaps matches TRBD2 (6 bases). The CDR3 has 16 amino acids. Trimming cost V 4 bases and J 2 bases, with 18 bases left between them. The germline V gene encodes CDR1 SGHDN and CDR2 FVKESK. The CDR3 DNA is TGTGCCAGCAGCCCCTCTCTCGGGGGTCCCGCCTACGAGCAGTACTTC. Its protein is CASSPSLGGPAYEQYF.

The chain couples TRBV5-1 to TRBJ2-1; D possibly matches TRBD1 or TRBD2 (6 bases each). Germline loops: CDR1 SGHRS, CDR2 YFSETQ. Trimming took 5 bases from V and 5 from J, leaving 14 bases between them. The CDR3 sequence is 14 residues long. As DNA, the CDR3 is TGCGCCAGCAGGTGGGGGGCAGCCGACAATGAGCAGTTCTTC. Translating it yields CASRWGAADNEQFF.

The chain links TRBV11-2 to TRBJ2-7; TRBD2 might be the D (5 bases). CDR1 and CDR2 from the germline V gene are SGHAT and FQNNGV. The CDR3 has 13 amino acids. V lost 5 bases and J 6 bases, leaving 14 bases between the germline ends. The CDR3 sequence: CASSPDRTFEQYF. The DNA of the CDR3 is TGTGCCAGCAGCCCCGACCGGACTTTCGAGCAGTACTTC.

J is TRBJ2-7 and V is TRBV14; weak D call: TRBD2 (6 bases). Trimming cost V 0 bases and J 5 bases, with 11 bases left between them. The CDR3 is made up of 14 amino acids. Germline CDR1 reads SGHDN; CDR2 reads FVKESK. This CDR3 is CASSQDPGGNEQYF. Written as DNA, the CDR3 is TGTGCCAGCAGCCAAGATCCTGGGGGGAACGAGCAGTACTTC. The variable domain in full, with the rest retrieved from reference TRBV14 and TRBJ2-7, is EAGVTQFPSHSVIEKGQTVTLRCDPISGHDNLYWYRRVMGKEIKFLLHFVKESKQDESGMPNNRFLAERTGGTYSTLKVQPAELEDSGVYFCASSQDPGGNEQYFGPGTRLTVT.

The V and J genes are TRBV5-8 and TRBJ2-5; 8 bases map to TRBD1. The V gene's germline CDR1 is SGHTS and CDR2 YDEGEE. J was trimmed by 5 bases and V by 5 bases; bases with no gene match: 8. The CDR3 is made up of 14 amino acids. DNA for the CDR3: TGTGCCAGCAGACGGGACAGGTTAAGGGAGACCCAGTACTTC. Protein: CASRRDRLRETQYF. The full variable domain, its missing parts supplied by reference TRBV5-8 and TRBJ2-5, is EAGVTQSPTHLIKTRGQQATLRCSPISGHTSVYWYQQALGLGLQFLLWYDEGEERNRGNFPPRFSGRQFPNYSSELNVNALELEDSALYLCASRRDRLRETQYFGPGTRLLVL.

This clone was observed a handful of times. The chain combines TRBV19 with TRBJ1-1; D is undetermined. V was cut by 4 bases and J by 3 bases, with 18 bases left in between. CDR3 length: 16 residues. Germline-derived CDR1 and CDR2 are LNHDA and SQIVND (reference sequence). Here the CDR3 reads CASSTDGYGSYTEAFF. CDR3 bases: TGTGCCAGTAGTACGGACGGCTATGGAAGCTACACTGAAGCTTTCTTT.

This chain uses TRBV7-9 with TRBJ2-5, with TRBD2 as a possible D gene (5 bases). The CDR3 consists of 15 residues. Germline values: CDR1 SEHNR, CDR2 FQNEAQ (reference sequence). Deletions cut 1 base from V and 5 bases from J, with 14 bases between. The CDR3 nucleotides read TGTGCCAGCAGCTTAGTCCCCGGAGGCCGGGAGACCCAGTACTTC. Translation: CASSLVPGGRETQYF.

V gene TRBV18 combines with J gene TRBJ2-3; 8 bases fit TRBD1. The ends lost 7 bases at V and 2 bases at J; junction bases unmatched: 2. Germline assignment: CDR1 KGHSH and CDR2 LQKENI. This CDR3 is 13 amino acids long. This CDR3 reads CASLQGDTDTQYF. The CDR3 coding sequence is TGTGCCAGCTTACAGGGGGACACAGATACGCAGTATTTT.

The chain links TRBV27 to TRBJ1-4; D might be TRBD1 (5 bases). The germline gives CDR1 MNHEY, CDR2 SMNVEV (reference sequence). The length of the CDR3 is 17 residues. V was clipped by 5 bases and J by 8 bases, with 24 bases between them. The CDR3 coding sequence is TGTGCCAGCAGTCCTATTTCTGGGGCAGGGCTAGAGGAAAAACTGTTTTTT. Its translation is CASSPISGAGLEEKLFF.

V usage is TRBV7-6 and J usage is TRBJ2-1; TRBD2 matches 9 bases. This CDR3 spans 18 amino acids. CDR1 is SGHVS, CDR2 FNYEAQ, per germline. Trimming removed 0 bases from V and 8 bases from J; junction bases left unmatched: 14. The CDR3 sequence: CASSLARVGLAGMDEQFF. Written as DNA, the CDR3 is TGTGCCAGCAGCTTAGCGCGAGTGGGTCTAGCGGGGATGGATGAGCAGTTCTTC.

This chain uses TRBV30 with TRBJ1-2, with D possibly being TRBD1 (6 bases). The CDR3 loop spans 15 amino acids. V lost 2 bases, J lost 4 bases, and 17 bases lay in between. The V gene's germline CDR1 is GTSNPN and CDR2 SVGIG (reference sequence). The CDR3 sequence: CAWSTRRGGTYGYTF. CDR3 in DNA: TGTGCCTGGAGTACCCGACGGGGGGGCACCTATGGCTACACCTTC.

The chain combines TRBV7-8 with TRBJ2-5; 8 nucleotides agree with TRBD2. Germline trimming cut 1 base from V and 4 bases from J; bases unmatched to any gene: 2. This CDR3 spans 14 amino acids. Germline CDR1 reads SGHVS; CDR2 reads FQNEAQ. The CDR3 sequence: CASSLGLAGETQYF. In nucleotides, the CDR3 is TGTGCCAGCAGCTTAGGGCTAGCGGGAGAGACCCAGTACTTC.

The rearrangement links TRBV7-7 to TRBJ2-3, with 9 bases that match TRBD2. V was clipped by 5 bases and J by 6 bases; unmatched bases: 6. The CDR3 has 14 residues. CDR1 and CDR2 (germline): SSHAT, FNYEAQ (reference sequence). The CDR3 loop is CASSEGLAFDTQYF. In DNA form, the CDR3 reads TGTGCCAGCAGCGAGGGACTAGCTTTTGATACGCAGTATTTT.

The chain carries TRBV18 and TRBJ2-2, with TRBD1 identical over 8 bases. With 6 bases clipped from V and 4 bases from J, the junction kept 4 bases outside the gene matches. CDR1 and CDR2 (germline): KGHSH, LQKENI. The CDR3 has 14 amino acids. CDR3 residues: CASSTGAGTGELFF. Here the CDR3 DNA reads TGTGCCAGCTCGACAGGGGCAGGCACCGGGGAGCTGTTTTTT.

The gene calls are TRBV29-1 and TRBJ2-1; TRBD1 might be the D (6 bases). Germline V gene sequence: CDR1 SQVTM, CDR2 ANQGSEA. V was pared by 5 bases and J by 10 bases, with 15 bases between. The CDR3 length is 12 residues. The CDR3 DNA reads as TGCAGCGTTTCCCTGGGGGCCGTGGAGCAGTTCTTC. Its translation: CSVSLGAVEQFF.

V gene TRBV18 combines with J gene TRBJ1-1; D is perhaps TRBD1 (6 bases). The length of the CDR3 is 15 residues. Per germline, CDR1 KGHSH and CDR2 LQKENI. V was cut by 2 bases and J by 4 bases, with 14 bases left in between. The CDR3 reads CASSPNRGAGTEAFF. The DNA of the CDR3 is TGTGCCAGCTCACCAAATCGGGGGGCCGGCACTGAAGCTTTCTTT.

The sample holds a few counts of this clone. This chain links TRBV6-1 with TRBJ2-5; the D gene is possibly TRBD1 (5 bases). Germline CDR1 reads MNHNS; CDR2 reads SASEGT. The CDR3 runs to 16 residues. Trimming stripped 0 bases from V and 4 bases from J, with 15 bases between. CDR3 amino acids: CASSEARHLRGETQYF. The CDR3 DNA is TGTGCCAGCAGTGAAGCGCGACACCTAAGGGGAGAGACCCAGTACTTC.

V usage is TRBV10-3 and J usage is TRBJ2-7; D gene uncertain. This CDR3 region has 11 residues. Trimming took 7 bases from V and 4 from J, leaving 8 bases between them. CDR1 is ENHRY, CDR2 SYGVKD, per germline. In nucleotides, the CDR3 is TGTGCCATCAACTCCGGTTACGAGCAGTACTTC. This encodes CAINSGYEQYF.

J is TRBJ2-1 and V is TRBV6-5; 11 positions agree with TRBD2. This CDR3 is built from 16 residues. Trimming removed 4 bases from V and 3 bases from J; junction bases left unmatched: 5. The germline V gene has CDR1 MNHEY and CDR2 SVGAGI. In DNA, the CDR3 is TGTGCCAGCAGTTGGGTGACTAGCGGGGTCTACAATGAGCAGTTCTTC. It is translated as CASSWVTSGVYNEQFF.

V gene TRBV5-5 combines with J gene TRBJ2-5; 16 bases align to TRBD2. Germline CDR1 is SGHKS and CDR2 is YYEKEE (reference sequence). After removal of 4 bases from V and 5 bases from J, the junction contained 8 bases not matched to a gene. The CDR3 contains 17 residues. CDR3 loop: CASSEGTSGGGGETQYF. CDR3 DNA sequence: TGTGCCAGCAGCGAGGGGACTAGCGGGGGGGGAGGGGAGACCCAGTACTTC.

The chain recombines TRBV19 with TRBJ2-3; 7 bases align to TRBD2. The CDR3 totals 15 residues. Germline V gene data show CDR1 as LNHDA and CDR2 as SQIVND (reference sequence). Losses at the gene ends were 4 bases for V and 8 bases for J; bases not matched to a gene: 12. CDR3 coding DNA: TGTGCCAGTAGTAGCGGGAGTCGCGTTTGGGGTACGCAGTATTTT. This codes for CASSSGSRVWGTQYF.